A single sample gave rise to the 3 T cell receptor beta chains below, sequenced in a study of cytomegalovirus exposure and HLA in healthy donors. In the PCR, 60 Vbeta and 13 Jbeta primers were used. TCRdb's table, derived via immunoSEQ multiplex PCR, lists solely in-frame clones and lacks some. The sample yields 60,000 or so clones, roughly 80% seen once. Sequencing was done on a sample of PBMCs. The source is a woman aged 40 to 50 in good health and CMV-seropositive.

V usage is TRBV19 and J usage is TRBJ1-4; 7 bases are a match to TRBD1. The germline V gene has CDR1 LNHDA and CDR2 SQIVND (reference sequence). Trimming at V came to 7 bases and at J to 6 bases, leaving 8 bases not matched to a gene. This CDR3 comprises 14 residues. CDR3 DNA: TGTGCCAGTACCCTGTGGGGGACAGATGAAAAACTGTTTTTT. It codes for CASTLWGTDEKLFF.

The chain recombines TRBV7-9 with TRBJ2-1; TRBD2 agrees at 13 bases. The V and J ends lost 3 bases and 2 bases, in that order; junction bases with no gene match: 7. This CDR3 region has 18 residues. Germline values: CDR1 SEHNR, CDR2 FQNEAQ (reference sequence). The CDR3, as DNA: TGTGCCAGCAGCTTGATGGGACTAGCGGGGTACACCTACAATGAGCAGTTCTTC. Translating gives CASSLMGLAGYTYNEQFF.

This sequence joins TRBV2 and TRBJ1-4; a possible D gene is TRBD1 (5 bases). V gave up 3 bases and J gave up 6 bases, with 14 bases separating them. This CDR3 has 15 residues. Germline-derived CDR1 and CDR2 are SNHLY and FYNNEI. CDR3 loop: CASSDSGAVDEKLFF. The CDR3 region has the DNA TGTGCCAGCAGTGACAGTGGGGCAGTGGATGAAAAACTGTTTTTT.